This TCR beta chain was captured in a study of blood T cell repertoires in COVID-19. Study as a whole: Spain, Italy and the United States supplied samples that represented acute and convalescent COVID-19. PBMCs, B-cell-depleted T cells, or T cells provided the cDNA or gDNA that made up the material.

The V gene's germline CDR1 is LNHDA and CDR2 SQIVND (reference sequence). V was shortened by 7 bases and J by 4 bases, with 22 bases between the two germline ends. The CDR3 contains 16 residues. The authors' processing: Reference gene primer amplification gave estimated nucleated cell counts. Clones were read by immunoSEQ multiplex PCR, and TCRdb kept only the in-frame ones, dropping some. V, J and clone size are those of that table, while D and trimming were read from the DNA. The data hold around 270,000 clones, with around 89% observed a single time. The receptor's source is a man in his 60s who had recovered from COVID-19. V is TRBV19 and J is TRBJ1-2, with D maybe TRBD1 (5 bases). The sample comprised peripheral blood. The CDR3, as DNA: TGTGCCAGTATGGCTCGTTCGGGTACAGGATTCTATGGCTACACCTTC. As protein: CASMARSGTGFYGYTF. Filled out from reference TRBV19 and TRBJ1-2, the complete variable domain reads DGGITQSPKYLFRKEGQNVTLSCEQNLNHDAMYWYRQDPGQGLRLIYYSQIVNDFQKGDIAEGYSVSREKKESFPLTVTSAQKNPTAFYLCASMARSGTGFYGYTFGSGTRLTVV.